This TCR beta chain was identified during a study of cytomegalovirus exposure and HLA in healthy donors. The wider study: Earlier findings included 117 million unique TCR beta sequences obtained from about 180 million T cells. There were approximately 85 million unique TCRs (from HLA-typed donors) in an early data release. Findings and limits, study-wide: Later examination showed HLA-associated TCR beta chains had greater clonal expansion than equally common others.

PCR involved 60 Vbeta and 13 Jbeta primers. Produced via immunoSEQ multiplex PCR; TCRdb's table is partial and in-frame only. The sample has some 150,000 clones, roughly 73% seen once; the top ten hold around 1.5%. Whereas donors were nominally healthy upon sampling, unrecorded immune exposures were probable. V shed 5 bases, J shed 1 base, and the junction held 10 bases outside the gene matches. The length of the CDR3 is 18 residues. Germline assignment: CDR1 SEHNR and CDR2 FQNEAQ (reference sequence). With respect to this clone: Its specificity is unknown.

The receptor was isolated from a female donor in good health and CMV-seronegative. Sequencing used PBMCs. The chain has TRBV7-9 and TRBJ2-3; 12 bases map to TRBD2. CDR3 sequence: CASSPPRLAGDRTDTQYF. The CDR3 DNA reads TGTGCCAGCAGCCCACCGAGACTAGCGGGGGACCGCACAGATACGCAGTATTTT.